This TCR beta chain was obtained from a study of beta chain features in type 1 diabetes. Overall study results and limits: A greater similarity of naive, central memory and Treg TCRB repertoires was seen among patients than among healthy donors. Shorter TCRB CDR3s, moderately but significantly so, were found in Type 1 diabetes patients in all four CD4+ subsets.

The germline V gene has CDR1 SGHRS and CDR2 YFSETQ. V lost 1 base, J lost 4 bases, and 8 bases stayed unmatched. This CDR3 contains 16 residues. Expressed TCRB transcripts were sequenced because the entire RNA isolate underwent reverse transcription. For naive, central memory and regulatory T cell samples, reads averaged around 3.8 million. TCRdb keeps only in-frame clones here, not all; method: immunoSEQ multiplex PCR. The profile shows 250,000 to 350,000 clones, over 14% of them singletons. Purity of each sorted population was above 98%. To note about this clone: Its antigen is currently unknown.

The chain joins TRBV5-1 to TRBJ2-5; 9 bases are shared with TRBD2. The receptor was isolated from a man aged 18 to 29 with type 1 diabetes. Sequencing was carried out using naive CD4+ T cells from blood. In DNA, the CDR3 is TGCGCCAGCAGCTTGTCAAGGCTAGCGGGAAGAGAGACCCAGTACTTC. This codes for CASSLSRLAGRETQYF.